This T cell receptor beta chain was obtained from a study of T cell responses to AZD1222 COVID-19 vaccine (dated by TCRdb to the early 2020s). Turning to the overall study: A total of over 230 trial participants underwent TCR sequencing, of whom around 200 received two doses of AZD1222 and about 25 received two doses of the MenACWY control vaccine. Trial participants were enrolled by age into 18-55, 56-69 and 70-plus year subgroups, with about 150, 28 and 57 TCR-sequenced participants respectively. The paper as a whole reports these results and caveats: Conclusions about previously exposed vaccinees are limited, since just five or six AZD1222 recipients were seropositive for SARS-CoV-2 at baseline. CD4 TCRs associated with the vaccine covered the entire spike protein, and the dominant responses were in regions 160-218 and 743-854. Epitopes outside the regions mutated in the B.1.351 and B.1.1.7 variants were reportedly recognized by nearly half of the unique spike-specific TCRs. The 56-69-year group was small, and its depth increase did not reach significance, likely because of low power. Participants were mostly white British and included more females than males, and it was suggested by the authors that clonal diversity may have been underestimated. Because no day 14 peak-response samples were available, repertoires were characterized only after the peak T cell response. A significant rise in spike-specific TCR breadth and depth was observed after two AZD1222 doses relative to day 0 and relative to MenACWY recipients.

The label giving this sample's time point can be read as: about 28 days (+/-7) after the second vaccine dose. AZD1222 recipients with second doses at about 4 weeks or about 12 weeks were pooled, because spike-specific TCR depth and breadth did not differ between schedules. Vaccinee samples were obtained from the UK trials COV001 and COV002, which included a single-blind randomized controlled phase 2/3 trial of AZD1222 (ChAdOx1 nCoV-19) in healthy adults. For TCRbeta chain sequencing, PBMC samples were collected from trial participants at day 0 and at day 28 after the second dose. CDR1 MDHEN and CDR2 SYDVKM were looked up in the germline V gene. The CDR3 has 14 amino acids, counting the end cysteine and phenylalanine. Solely the CDR3 DNA is kept, with 42 bases framed from the first base. V is reduced by 7 bases and J by 4 bases, leaving a spacing of 16 bases between them. Points on this clone: This clone's antigen is unknown. Base quality data are lacking; no much larger clone is found one base away.

The CDR3 regions of human TCRbeta chains were analyzed by immunosequencing. The study's processing was this. TCRs in the repertoires were compared against a reference library of SARS-CoV-2-specific TCRs that had been generated with the MIRA antigen-specificity platform. Breadth was defined as the fraction of unique TCRs that were SARS-CoV-2-associated. Depth was defined as the fraction of total T cells that were SARS-CoV-2-associated. Using the MIRA data, every spike-specific TCR was mapped to the spike region that the TCR reacted to and assigned to either a CD4 or a CD8 class. Log10-transformed breadth and depth values were compared by one-way ANOVA with Sidak's multiple comparisons tests. TCRdb obtained this table from immuneACCESS and retained in-frame rearrangements with V and J assigned. These tables miss some clones; where compared with another copy, unresolved V genes account for less than half of the shortfall, and the remainder is unexplained. The V and J calls and the clone size are those of that table, but D and trimming were determined from the DNA. The sample profile shows roughly 100,000 clones; 80% to 95% of them were found once. The top ten clones comprise around 8.3% of the sample.

The receptor comes from an adult who received the AZD1222 COVID-19 vaccine. The sequencing used peripheral blood, collected 28 days after the second AZD1222 dose. The chain couples TRBV28 to TRBJ1-1; the D gene identity is not certain. The nucleotide sequence reads TGTGCCAGCACCCTGATCGGGGTGGGCACTGAAGCTTTCTTT. The encoded protein is CASTLIGVGTEAFF.